Below, one T cell receptor (beta chain) is given with its context. Its antigen is not known. This CDR3 spans 13 amino acids. Trimming took 10 bases from V and 3 from J; bases not matched to a gene: 3. From germline, CDR1 is MNHEY and CDR2 SVGEGT. These data are taken from a study of T cells in Graves' hyperthyroidism and ophthalmopathy. Background on the study: Any treatment followed the collection of peripheral blood at initial diagnosis.

RNA transcripts served as the template for amplifying TCR beta CDR3 regions. Researchers ran a first-round RT-PCR on the TCR CDR3 using the HTBI primer set. TCRdb re-analysed the multiplex PCR reads in MiXCR, keeping a single row per CDR3 protein. The sample records approximately 300,000 distinct CDR3 sequences, about 19% being singletons. Exclusions: uncontrolled infection, other autoimmune disease, pregnancy, lactation. Diagnostic assessment was based on clinical symptoms, serum thyroxine and TRAb, thyroid ultrasound and orbital computed tomography. The study's findings and limits: Among clonotypes expanded in thyroid above 0.001, most were also found in blood.

Material for sequencing was blood. This receptor was taken from a man in his fifties with Graves' ophthalmopathy. V and J are TRBV6-2 or TRBV6-3 and TRBJ2-7, with 13 bases identical to TRBD2. CDR3 residues: CATRTSGSYEQYF. Written as DNA, the CDR3 is TGTGCCACCCGGACTAGCGGGAGCTACGAGCAGTACTTC.